This TCR beta chain stems from a study of cytomegalovirus exposure and HLA in healthy donors. Study-level findings and limits: In vitro testing confirmed a few CMV-associated chains as specific for CMV antigens.

About this clone itself: Its specificity is unknown.

Assay used: immunoSEQ multiplex PCR; TCRdb lists only in-frame clones, some missing. There are around 150,000 clones in the sample; 91% occur only once, and about 2.9% lies in the top ten. This CDR3 has 15 residues. The trim removed 2 bases at V and 5 bases at J, leaving 3 bases unmatched. Per the germline V gene, CDR1 is SGHKS and CDR2 is YYEKEE (reference sequence). The source material was PBMCs. This chain joins TRBV5-5 and TRBJ2-2; the match to TRBD1 covers 10 bases. The sequence came from a woman younger than 35 in good health and CMV-seropositive. CDR3 sequence (DNA): TGTGCCAGCAGCTTCGACAGGGGGCGGACCGGGGAGCTGTTTTTT. It translates to CASSFDRGRTGELFF.